These T cell receptor beta chains were read from a single sample in a study of T cells in Graves' hyperthyroidism and ophthalmopathy. Using its own MiXCR run on the multiplex PCR reads, TCRdb lists one record per CDR3 protein. Here the sample spans around 600,000 distinct CDR3 sequences, roughly 14% being singletons. Sequencing was carried out using blood. The receptors here all came from a woman aged 50 to 60 with Graves' ophthalmopathy. Each CDR3 is given with its conserved first and last residue. Fields, in order: J gene, clone size, D gene, V gene, CDR3 DNA, CDR3 protein. A D gene is named only where the DNA matches it firmly. Clone size is stated in some rows and not others, as once, few, many or a class when expanded.

J gene: TRBJ2-6
clone size: few
D gene: TRBD1
V gene: TRBV30
CDR3 DNA: TGTGCCTGGAGTCTAAGGACAGGGACCTCTGGGGCCAACGTCCTGACTTTC
CDR3 protein: CAWSLRTGTSGANVLTF

J gene: TRBJ2-7
clone size: many
D gene: TRBD1
V gene: TRBV20-1
CDR3 DNA: TGCAGTGCTAGAGATCTGGACAGGGTCAACGAGCAGTACTTC
CDR3 protein: CSARDLDRVNEQYF

J gene: TRBJ1-1
clone size: few
D gene: TRBD1
V gene: TRBV20-1
CDR3 DNA: TGCAGTGCTAGAGGACAGGGGGCGTTGAACACTGAAGCTTTCTTT
CDR3 protein: CSARGQGALNTEAFF

J gene: TRBJ2-7
clone size: -
D gene: TRBD2
V gene: TRBV11-2
CDR3 DNA: TGTGCCAGCACCTGGCGTCTAGCGGGGGACGAGCAGTACTTC
CDR3 protein: CASTWRLAGDEQYF

J gene: TRBJ2-6
clone size: -
D gene: -
V gene: TRBV28
CDR3 DNA: TGTGCCAGCAGCCGAGACCAAACTGGGGCCAACGTCCTGACTTTC
CDR3 protein: CASSRDQTGANVLTF

J gene: TRBJ2-7
clone size: many
D gene: -
V gene: TRBV2
CDR3 DNA: TGTGCCAGCAGTGTACTCCAGATCTACGAGCAGTACTTC
CDR3 protein: CASSVLQIYEQYF

J gene: TRBJ2-2
clone size: -
D gene: -
V gene: TRBV27
CDR3 DNA: TGTGCCAGCAGTCCTACACTAGCCGGGGAGCTGTTTTTT
CDR3 protein: CASSPTLAGELFF

J gene: TRBJ2-7
clone size: many
D gene: TRBD2
V gene: TRBV7-2
CDR3 DNA: TGTGCCAGCAGCTTGGGACTAGCGGGCGGGTACGAGCAGTACTTC
CDR3 protein: CASSLGLAGGYEQYF

J gene: TRBJ1-6
clone size: many
D gene: -
V gene: TRBV20-1
CDR3 DNA: TGCAGTGCTAGAGCCATGCAGGGAAATTCACCCCTCCACTTT
CDR3 protein: CSARAMQGNSPLHF

J gene: TRBJ2-5
clone size: many
D gene: -
V gene: TRBV28
CDR3 DNA: TGTGCCAGCAGTTCCAGGGTCGGAAGAGAGACCCAGTACTTC
CDR3 protein: CASSSRVGRETQYF

J gene: TRBJ1-1
clone size: -
D gene: -
V gene: TRBV20-1
CDR3 DNA: TGCAGTGCTAGAGGGGGCACCTTGAACACTGAAGCTTTCTTT
CDR3 protein: CSARGGTLNTEAFF

J gene: TRBJ2-6
clone size: few
D gene: -
V gene: TRBV29-1
CDR3 DNA: TGCAGCGTTGAGTGGTTTCATCACTCTGGGGCCAACGTCCTGACTTTC
CDR3 protein: CSVEWFHHSGANVLTF

J gene: TRBJ2-5
clone size: few
D gene: -
V gene: TRBV20-1
CDR3 DNA: TGCAGTGCCACTATAGGAGGGGGTGGTGAGACCCAGTACTTC
CDR3 protein: CSATIGGGGETQYF

J gene: TRBJ2-3
clone size: many
D gene: -
V gene: TRBV28
CDR3 DNA: TGTGTCAGCAGTTTAACGAGGGGGGCGGATACGCAGTATTTT
CDR3 protein: CVSSLTRGADTQYF

J gene: TRBJ2-1
clone size: many
D gene: TRBD2
V gene: TRBV20-1
CDR3 DNA: TGCAGTGTTCTTCCGGGGACTAGCGGGAGCCGGAGCTCCTACAATGAGCAGTTCTTC
CDR3 protein: CSVLPGTSGSRSSYNEQFF

J gene: TRBJ2-1
clone size: many
D gene: TRBD2
V gene: TRBV14
CDR3 DNA: TGTGCCAGCAGCGGCGGACGGTACGCGGGAGTTGGAAATGAGCAGTTCTTC
CDR3 protein: CASSGGRYAGVGNEQFF

J gene: TRBJ1-2
clone size: many
D gene: -
V gene: TRBV3-1
CDR3 DNA: TGTGCCAGCAGCCAAGTTCAGGGTTCTCCCTATGGCTACACCTTC
CDR3 protein: CASSQVQGSPYGYTF